A single sample gave rise to the 5 T cell receptor beta chains below, sequenced in a study of cytotoxic CD8 clonotypes in ibrutinib-treated CLL. Some clones are missing from TCRdb's copy, which holds only in-frame ones; the method was immunoSEQ multiplex PCR. The table lists tens of thousands of clones, approximately 82% of them singletons. The source material was PBMCs, sampled after 24 months of ibrutinib treatment. The receptors derive from a human donor with chronic lymphocytic leukemia.

The rearrangement links TRBV19 to TRBJ2-7; TRBD2 matches at 7 bases. Germline V gene data show CDR1 as LNHDA and CDR2 as SQIVND (reference sequence). Trimming took 3 bases from V and 3 from J; bases not matched to a gene: 5. This CDR3 spans 14 amino acids. CDR3 sequence: CASSIGLADYEQYF. In DNA, the CDR3 is TGTGCCAGTAGTATCGGTCTAGCGGACTACGAGCAGTACTTC.

This clone has a handful of counts. Here the CDR3 DNA reads TGCGCCAGCAGCCCCCTAGACCCTCCCGAGCAGTACTTC. Amino acids: CASSPLDPPEQYF. This chain joins TRBV4-1 and TRBJ2-7; no definite D call. The CDR3 extends over 13 amino acids. Per the germline V gene, CDR1 is MGHRA and CDR2 is YSYEKL. The V end lost 4 bases, the J end lost 6 bases, and 13 bases lay between the germline ends.

J is TRBJ2-3 and V is TRBV11-2, with D maybe TRBD2 (6 bases). Trimming took off 1 base at V and 7 bases at J, with 18 bases between the two ends. The CDR3 loop spans 16 amino acids. Germline V gene data show CDR1 as SGHAT and CDR2 as FQNNGV. CDR3 nucleotides: TGTGCCAGCAGCTTAGCCGGGGGTGGTGCGGGAAATACGCAGTATTTT. Its translation: CASSLAGGGAGNTQYF.

V gene TRBV7-8 combines with J gene TRBJ1-1; D possibly corresponds to TRBD1 (5 bases). In germline, CDR1 is SGHVS, CDR2 FQNEAQ. V was cut by 1 base and J by 1 base, with 13 bases left in between. The CDR3 is 16 amino acids. The CDR3 coding sequence is TGTGCCAGCAGCTTAGATCGCACAGGCCAGAACACTGAAGCTTTCTTT. Amino acid sequence: CASSLDRTGQNTEAFF. Full variable domain (missing parts from reference TRBV7-8 and TRBJ1-1): GAGVSQSPRYKVAKRGQDVALRCDPISGHVSLFWYQQALGQGPEFLTYFQNEAQLDKSGLPSDRFFAERPEGSVSTLKIQRTQQEDSAVYLCASSLDRTGQNTEAFFGQGTRLTVV.

J is TRBJ1-3 and V is TRBV6-1, with unresolved D. Trimming shortened V by 2 bases and J by 5 bases, and 10 bases separated the two germline ends. Germline V CDR1 and CDR2: MNHNS, SASEGT. This CDR3 is 14 amino acids long. The CDR3 sequence is CASSETGNRNTIYF. The CDR3 DNA reads as TGTGCCAGCAGTGAAACCGGGAATCGAAACACCATATATTTT.